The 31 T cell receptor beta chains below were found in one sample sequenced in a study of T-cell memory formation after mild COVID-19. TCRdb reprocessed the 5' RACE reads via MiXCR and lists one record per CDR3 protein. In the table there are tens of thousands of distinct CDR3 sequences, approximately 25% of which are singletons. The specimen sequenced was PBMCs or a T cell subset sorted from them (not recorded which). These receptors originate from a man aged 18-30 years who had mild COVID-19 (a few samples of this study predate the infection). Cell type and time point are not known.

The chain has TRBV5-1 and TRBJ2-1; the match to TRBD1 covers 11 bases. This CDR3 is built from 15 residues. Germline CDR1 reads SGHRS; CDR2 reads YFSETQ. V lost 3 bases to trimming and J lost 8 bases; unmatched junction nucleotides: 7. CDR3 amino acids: CASSWGQGGGDEQFF. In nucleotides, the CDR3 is TGCGCCAGCAGCTGGGGACAGGGGGGAGGCGATGAGCAGTTCTTC.

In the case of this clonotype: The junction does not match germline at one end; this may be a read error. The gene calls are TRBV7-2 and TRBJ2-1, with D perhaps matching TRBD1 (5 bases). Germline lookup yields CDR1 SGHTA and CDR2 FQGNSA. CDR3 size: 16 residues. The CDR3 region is CASSLFPGPPYNEQFF. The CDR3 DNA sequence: TGTGCCAGCAGCTTATTTCCAGGGCCCCCCTATAATGAGCAGTTCTTC.

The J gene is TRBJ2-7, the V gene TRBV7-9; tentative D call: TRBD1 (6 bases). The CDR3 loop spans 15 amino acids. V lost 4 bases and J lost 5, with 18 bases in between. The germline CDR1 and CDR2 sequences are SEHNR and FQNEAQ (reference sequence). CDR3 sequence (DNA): TGTGCCAGCAGCTCAACCAACACAGGGAACGACGAGCAGTACTTC. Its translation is CASSSTNTGNDEQYF.

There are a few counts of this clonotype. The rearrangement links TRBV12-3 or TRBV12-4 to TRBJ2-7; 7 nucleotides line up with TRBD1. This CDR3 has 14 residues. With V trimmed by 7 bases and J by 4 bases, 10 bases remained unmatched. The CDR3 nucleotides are TGTGCCAGCACGTCAAACAGGGGAGATTACGAGCAGTACGTC. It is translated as CASTSNRGDYEQYV.

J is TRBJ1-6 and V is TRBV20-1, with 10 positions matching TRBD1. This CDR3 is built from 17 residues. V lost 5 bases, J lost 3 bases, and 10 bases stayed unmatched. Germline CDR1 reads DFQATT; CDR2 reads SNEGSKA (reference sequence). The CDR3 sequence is CSASRRDRGRYNSPLHF. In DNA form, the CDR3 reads TGCAGTGCTTCCCGAAGGGACAGGGGCCGCTATAATTCACCCCTCCACTTT.

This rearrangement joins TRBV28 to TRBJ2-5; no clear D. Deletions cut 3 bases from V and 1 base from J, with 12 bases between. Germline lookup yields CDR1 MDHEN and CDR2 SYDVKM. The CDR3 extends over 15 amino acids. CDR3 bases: TGTGCCAGCAGTTTTAGGTTTACTCTCCAAGAGACCCAGTACTTC. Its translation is CASSFRFTLQETQYF. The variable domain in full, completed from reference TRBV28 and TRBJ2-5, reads DVKVTQSSRYLVKRTGEKVFLECVQDMDHENMFWYRQDPGLGLRLIYFSYDVKMKEKGDIPEGYSVSREKKERFSLILESASTNQTSMYLCASSFRFTLQETQYFGPGTRLLVL.

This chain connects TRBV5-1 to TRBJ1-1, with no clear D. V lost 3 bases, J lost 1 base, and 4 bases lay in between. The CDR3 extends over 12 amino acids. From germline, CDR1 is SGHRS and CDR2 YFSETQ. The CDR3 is CASSSANTEAFF. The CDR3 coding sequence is TGCGCCAGCAGCTCCGCGAACACTGAAGCTTTCTTT.

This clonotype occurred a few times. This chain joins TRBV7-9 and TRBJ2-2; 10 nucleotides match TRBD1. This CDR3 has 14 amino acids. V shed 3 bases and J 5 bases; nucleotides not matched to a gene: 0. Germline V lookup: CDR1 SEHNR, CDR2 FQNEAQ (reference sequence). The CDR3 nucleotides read TGTGCCAGCAGCTTGGGACAGGGGACCGGGGAGCTGTTTTTT. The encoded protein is CASSLGQGTGELFF.

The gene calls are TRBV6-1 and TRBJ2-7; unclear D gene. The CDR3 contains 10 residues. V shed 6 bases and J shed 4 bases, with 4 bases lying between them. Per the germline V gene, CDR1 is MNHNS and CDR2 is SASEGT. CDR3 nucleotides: TGTGCCAGCAGCGATTACGAGCAGTACTTC. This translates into CASSDYEQYF.

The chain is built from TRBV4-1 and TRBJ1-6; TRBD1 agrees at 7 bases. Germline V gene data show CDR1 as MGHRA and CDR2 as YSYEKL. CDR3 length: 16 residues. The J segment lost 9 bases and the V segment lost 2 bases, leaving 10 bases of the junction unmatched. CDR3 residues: CASSQIRDRVSSPLHF. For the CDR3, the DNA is TGCGCCAGCAGCCAAATAAGAGACAGGGTTAGTTCACCCCTCCACTTT.

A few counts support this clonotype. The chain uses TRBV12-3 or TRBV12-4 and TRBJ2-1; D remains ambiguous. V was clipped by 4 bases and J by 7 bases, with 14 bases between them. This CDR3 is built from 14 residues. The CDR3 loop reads CASSSSEQKNEQFF. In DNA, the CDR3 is TGTGCCAGCAGTTCCTCGGAGCAAAAGAATGAGCAGTTCTTC.

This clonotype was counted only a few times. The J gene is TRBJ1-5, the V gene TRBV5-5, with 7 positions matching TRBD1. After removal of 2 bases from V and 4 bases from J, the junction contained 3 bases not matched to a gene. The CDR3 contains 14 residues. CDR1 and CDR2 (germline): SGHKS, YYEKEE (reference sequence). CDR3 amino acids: CASSLQQGNQPQHF. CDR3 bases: TGTGCCAGCAGCTTACAACAGGGGAATCAGCCCCAGCATTTT.

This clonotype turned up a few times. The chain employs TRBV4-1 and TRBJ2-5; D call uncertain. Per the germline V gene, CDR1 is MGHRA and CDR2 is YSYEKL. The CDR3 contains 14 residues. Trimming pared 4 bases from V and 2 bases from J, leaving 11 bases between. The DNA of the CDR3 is TGCGCCAGCAGCCTGACGGTGAAGCAAGAGACCCAGTACTTC. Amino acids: CASSLTVKQETQYF.

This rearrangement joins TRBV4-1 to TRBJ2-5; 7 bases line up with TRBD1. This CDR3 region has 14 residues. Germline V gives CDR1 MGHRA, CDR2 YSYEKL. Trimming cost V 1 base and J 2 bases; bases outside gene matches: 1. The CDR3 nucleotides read TGCGCCAGCAGCCAAGTGGACAGGCAAGAGACCCAGTACTTC. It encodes CASSQVDRQETQYF.

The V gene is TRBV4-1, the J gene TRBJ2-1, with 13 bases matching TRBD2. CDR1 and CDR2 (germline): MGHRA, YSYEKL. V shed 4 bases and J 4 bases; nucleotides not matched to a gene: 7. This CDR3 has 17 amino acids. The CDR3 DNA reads TGCGCCAGCAGCCTTACCGGGACTAGCGGGGCGTACAATGAGCAGTTCTTC. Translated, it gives CASSLTGTSGAYNEQFF.

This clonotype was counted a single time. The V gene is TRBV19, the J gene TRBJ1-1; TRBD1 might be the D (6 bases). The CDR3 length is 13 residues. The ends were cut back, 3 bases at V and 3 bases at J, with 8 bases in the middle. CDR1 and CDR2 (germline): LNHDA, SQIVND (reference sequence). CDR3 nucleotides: TGTGCCAGTAGTATCGGGGGGCACACTGAAGCTTTCTTT. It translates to CASSIGGHTEAFF. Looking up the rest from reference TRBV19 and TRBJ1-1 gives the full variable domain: DGGITQSPKYLFRKEGQNVTLSCEQNLNHDAMYWYRQDPGQGLRLIYYSQIVNDFQKGDIAEGYSVSREKKESFPLTVTSAQKNPTAFYLCASSIGGHTEAFFGQGTRLTVV.

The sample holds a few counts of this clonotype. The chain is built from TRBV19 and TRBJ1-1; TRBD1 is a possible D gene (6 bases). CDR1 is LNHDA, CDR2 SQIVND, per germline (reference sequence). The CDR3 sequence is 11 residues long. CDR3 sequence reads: CATGTNTEAFF. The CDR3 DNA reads TGTGCGACAGGAACGAACACTGAAGCTTTCTTT.

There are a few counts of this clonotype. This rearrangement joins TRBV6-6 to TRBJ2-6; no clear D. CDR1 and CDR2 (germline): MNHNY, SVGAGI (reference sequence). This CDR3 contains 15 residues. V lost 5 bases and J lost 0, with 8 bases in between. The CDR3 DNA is TGTGCCAGCAGTCTAGACACCTCTGGGGCCAACGTCCTGACTTTC. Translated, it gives CASSLDTSGANVLTF.

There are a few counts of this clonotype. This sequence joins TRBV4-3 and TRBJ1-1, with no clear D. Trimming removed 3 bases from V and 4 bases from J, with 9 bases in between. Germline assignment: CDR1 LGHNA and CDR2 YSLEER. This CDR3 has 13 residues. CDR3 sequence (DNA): TGCGCCAGCAGCCATCGGACGAGCACTGAAGCTTTCTTT. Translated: CASSHRTSTEAFF.

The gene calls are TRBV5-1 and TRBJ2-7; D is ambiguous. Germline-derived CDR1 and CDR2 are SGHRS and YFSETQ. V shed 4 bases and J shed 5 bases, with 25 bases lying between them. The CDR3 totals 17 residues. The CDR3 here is CASSVDWVQTLRNEQYF. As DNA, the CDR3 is TGCGCCAGCAGCGTCGATTGGGTCCAGACCCTAAGGAACGAGCAGTACTTC.

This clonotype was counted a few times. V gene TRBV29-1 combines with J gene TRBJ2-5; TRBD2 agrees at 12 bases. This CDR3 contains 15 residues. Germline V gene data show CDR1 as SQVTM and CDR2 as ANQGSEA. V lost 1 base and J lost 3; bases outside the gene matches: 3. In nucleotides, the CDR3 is TGCAGCGTTGAAGGCCGACTAGCGGGAGAAGAGACCCAGTACTTC. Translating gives CSVEGRLAGEETQYF.

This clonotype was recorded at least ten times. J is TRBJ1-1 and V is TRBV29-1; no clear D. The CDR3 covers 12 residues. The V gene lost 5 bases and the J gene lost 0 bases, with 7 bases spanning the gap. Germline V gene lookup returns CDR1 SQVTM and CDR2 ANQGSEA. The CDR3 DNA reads TGCAGCGTTTCAAGAATGAACACTGAAGCTTTCTTT. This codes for CSVSRMNTEAFF.

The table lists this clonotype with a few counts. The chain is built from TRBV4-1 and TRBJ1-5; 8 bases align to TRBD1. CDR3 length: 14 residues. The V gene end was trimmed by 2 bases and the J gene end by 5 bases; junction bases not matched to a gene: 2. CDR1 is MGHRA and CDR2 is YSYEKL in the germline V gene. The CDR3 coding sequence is TGCGCCAGCAGCCAAAACAGGGGGGATCAGCCCCAGCATTTT. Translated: CASSQNRGDQPQHF.

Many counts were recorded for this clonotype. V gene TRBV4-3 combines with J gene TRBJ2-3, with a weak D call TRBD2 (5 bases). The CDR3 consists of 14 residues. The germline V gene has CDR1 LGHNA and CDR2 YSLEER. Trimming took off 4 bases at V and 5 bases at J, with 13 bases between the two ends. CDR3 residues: CASSPGLAGDTQYF. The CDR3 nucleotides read TGCGCCAGCAGCCCAGGACTGGCCGGAGATACGCAGTATTTT.

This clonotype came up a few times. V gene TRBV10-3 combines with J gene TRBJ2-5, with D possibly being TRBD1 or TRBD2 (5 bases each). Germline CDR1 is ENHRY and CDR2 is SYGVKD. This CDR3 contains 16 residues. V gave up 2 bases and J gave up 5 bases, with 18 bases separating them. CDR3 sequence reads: CAISEDRDDPVETQYF. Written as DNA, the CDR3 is TGTGCCATCAGTGAGGACCGGGACGACCCCGTTGAGACCCAGTACTTC.

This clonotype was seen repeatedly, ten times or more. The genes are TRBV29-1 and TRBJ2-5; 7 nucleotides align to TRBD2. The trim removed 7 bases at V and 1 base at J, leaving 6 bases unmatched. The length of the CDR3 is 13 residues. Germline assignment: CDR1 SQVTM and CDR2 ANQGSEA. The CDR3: CSAQGGIQETQYF. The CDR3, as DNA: TGCAGCGCCCAGGGAGGGATCCAAGAGACCCAGTACTTC.

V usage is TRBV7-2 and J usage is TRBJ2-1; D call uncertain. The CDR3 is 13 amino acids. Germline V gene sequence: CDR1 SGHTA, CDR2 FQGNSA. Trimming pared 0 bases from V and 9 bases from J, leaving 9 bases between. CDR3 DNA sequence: TGTGCCAGCAGCTTAGCCCCAGGCCCTGAGCAGTTCTTC. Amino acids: CASSLAPGPEQFF.

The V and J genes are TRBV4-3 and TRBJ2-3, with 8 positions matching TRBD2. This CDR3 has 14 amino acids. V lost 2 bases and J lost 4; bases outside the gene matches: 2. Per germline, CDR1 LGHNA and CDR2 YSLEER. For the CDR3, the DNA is TGCGCCAGCAGCCAAACGGGGGGGTCAGATACGCAGTATTTT. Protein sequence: CASSQTGGSDTQYF.

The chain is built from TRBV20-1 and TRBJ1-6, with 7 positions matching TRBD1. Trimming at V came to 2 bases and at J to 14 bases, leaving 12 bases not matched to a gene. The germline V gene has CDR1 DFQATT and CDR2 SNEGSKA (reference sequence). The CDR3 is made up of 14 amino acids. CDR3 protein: CSARTTPGQTTLHF. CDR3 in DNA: TGCAGTGCTAGAACCACCCCGGGACAGACTACCCTCCACTTT.

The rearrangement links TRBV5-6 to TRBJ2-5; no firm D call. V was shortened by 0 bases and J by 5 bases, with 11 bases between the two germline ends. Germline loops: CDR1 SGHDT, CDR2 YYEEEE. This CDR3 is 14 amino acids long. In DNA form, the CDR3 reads TGTGCCAGCAGCTTGGGGACCACAAGGGAGACCCAGTACTTC. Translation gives CASSLGTTRETQYF.

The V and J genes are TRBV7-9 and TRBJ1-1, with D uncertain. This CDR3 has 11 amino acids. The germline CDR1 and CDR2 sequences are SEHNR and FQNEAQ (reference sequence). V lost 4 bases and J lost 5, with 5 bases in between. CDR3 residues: CASSSTTEAFF. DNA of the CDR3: TGTGCCAGCAGCTCGACTACTGAAGCTTTCTTT.